This T cell receptor (beta chain) was documented in a study of cytomegalovirus exposure and HLA in healthy donors. Note on this clone: Its cognate antigen is unknown.

It was the approximately 120-subject validation cohort, separate from the approximately 620-subject first cohort, to which the donors belonged. With 6 bases clipped from V and 2 bases from J, the junction kept 8 bases outside the gene matches. Germline V gene lookup returns CDR1 MDHEN and CDR2 SYDVKM. CDR3 length equals 15 residues. Assay: immunoSEQ multiplex PCR; the TCRdb copy retains only in-frame clones and omits some. The sample has about 73,000 clones; 90% to 95% are singletons. Regarding the study as a whole: A later analysis found first-cohort TCR clusters tended to co-occur in the 90 to 150 validation repertoires.

Sequencing was carried out using PBMCs. This TCR was sampled from a man between 18 and 29 years old in good health and CMV-seronegative. The chain combines TRBV28 with TRBJ2-5; TRBD2 matches at 8 bases. The CDR3, as DNA: TGTGCCAGCAGCAAATCGGGGGGGGGACAAGAGACCCAGTACTTC. Translated: CASSKSGGGQETQYF.